This TCR beta chain was captured by sequencing in a study of T cells in Graves' hyperthyroidism and ophthalmopathy (dated by TCRdb to between 2018 and 2021). Looking at the study overall: Peripheral blood samples were taken at initial diagnosis, before any treatment was given. To identify TCR V-J signatures that set the groups apart, the researchers used a discovery cohort of 100 patients, made up of roughly 45 with Graves' ophthalmopathy and about 60 with stable Graves' hyperthyroidism. Prospective prediction of ophthalmopathy was tested in an independent validation cohort of fewer than 20 hyperthyroidism patients and 17 patients who later progressed to ophthalmopathy. The 100 or so discovery patients were randomly divided into training and test sets at a 7:3 ratio. The study also compared thyroid tissue and blood T-cell repertoires from a handful of Graves' hyperthyroidism patients. Once sampling was done, hyperthyroidism patients were given methimazole at a starting dose of 30 mg daily, whereas ophthalmopathy patients were given high-dose intravenous methylprednisolone. According to the paper, TCR Vbeta CDR3 sequencing was carried out on 135 peripheral blood samples, which came from under 50 ophthalmopathy, around 74 hyperthyroidism and approximately 17 progressor patients.

Hyperthyroidism patients were newly diagnosed, had a disease duration of under 2 months, and were aged 18 to 65 years. The study excluded patients with uncontrolled infections, other autoimmune diseases, pregnancy or lactation. Diagnoses were based on clinical symptoms, serum thyroxine and TRAb, thyroid ultrasound and orbital computed tomography. Blood from progressor patients was drawn when they were first diagnosed with hyperthyroidism, before any ophthalmopathy symptoms appeared. PBMCs were separated from over 9 ml of fresh peripheral blood using Ficoll-Paque density gradient centrifugation. Patients classed as progressors first received a Graves' hyperthyroidism diagnosis and then went on to develop ophthalmopathy during follow-up. Trizol reagent was used to extract total RNA, and RNA quality was then checked on an Agilent 2100 Bioanalyzer. Measured from the cysteine to the phenylalanine, the CDR3 is 15 residues long. The read is trimmed to its CDR3 DNA, 45 bases read in frame from base 1. Trimming leaves V shorter by 2 bases and J shorter by 8 bases, with the junction holding 7 bases beyond the gene matches. Via the germline V gene (reference sequence), CDR1 is SGHKS and CDR2 YYEKEE.

There are many counts of this clonotype. Which antigen it targets is not known. Qualities for individual bases were not recorded, and no much larger clone is one base off. The TCR beta CDR3 regions were amplified from RNA transcripts. For the first round of RT-PCR on the TCR CDR3, the HTBI primer set was used together with the Qiagen OneStep RT-PCR kit. Libraries were constructed in a second round of multiplex PCR, after which size selection and purification were performed. Sequencing of the libraries was done on an Illumina HiSeq2000 using paired-end 100 bp reads. The authors' analysis ran thus. SOAPnuke was used to process the raw data, throwing out any read that contained adapters or uncalled bases, had a mean Phred below 15, or lacked an exact constant-primer or identifier match. COPE v1.2.5 was used to merge high-quality paired reads, and clonotypes were defined as unique nucleotide sequences. Clonotypes were aligned to IMGT TRBV, TRBD and TRBJ reference segments using MiTCR v1.1. Analysis was restricted to V-J combinations with a frequency above 0.0001, which covered 99% to 99.2% of repertoires. The TCS score was defined as F50 (clonal expansion) divided by E x V (chaos), with BLOSUM62-based TCRdist calculated between CDR3 peptides within each V-J. Welch's t-statistics and random forest reduced around 520 V-J features to 10 to 15, which were used in a naive Bayes classifier (R e1071). TCRdb itself trimmed the public reads at Q25 with fastp, ran MiXCR and retained productive beta chains. Entries are consolidated by CDR3 protein sequence, retaining the most common genes and DNA. The V and J calls, along with clone size, are taken from TCRdb and not from the paper's own processing. For this sample there are approximately 370,000 distinct CDR3 sequences; roughly a sixth appear just once. The ten biggest clones cover around a third of the sample.

The paper's findings and limits, for the study overall: Most expanded thyroid clonotypes (frequency above 0.001) were also detected in blood, suggesting blood repertoires may reflect thyroid immune responses. No statistical method was used to set the sample size in advance, and investigators knew the group allocation. Ophthalmopathy was separated from stable hyperthyroidism by a 13 V-J signature model, with 85% to 90% sensitivity and 81% to 82% specificity obtained in cross-validation and 80%/75% obtained in testing. In validation, progression to ophthalmopathy was predicted by the model with roughly 69% sensitivity and 72% to 85% specificity, a median of roughly 6.4 months before onset.

The chain is assembled from TRBV5-5 and TRBJ1-4; TRBD1 fits 9 bases in the junction. The origin of this receptor is a woman aged 25-40 years with Graves' hyperthyroidism that later progressed to Graves' ophthalmopathy. The sample taken for sequencing was blood. The DNA sequence is given as TGTGCCAGCAGCTTAGGGGGACAGGGCGGGGAAAAACTGTTTTTT. Its amino acids are CASSLGGQGGEKLFF.